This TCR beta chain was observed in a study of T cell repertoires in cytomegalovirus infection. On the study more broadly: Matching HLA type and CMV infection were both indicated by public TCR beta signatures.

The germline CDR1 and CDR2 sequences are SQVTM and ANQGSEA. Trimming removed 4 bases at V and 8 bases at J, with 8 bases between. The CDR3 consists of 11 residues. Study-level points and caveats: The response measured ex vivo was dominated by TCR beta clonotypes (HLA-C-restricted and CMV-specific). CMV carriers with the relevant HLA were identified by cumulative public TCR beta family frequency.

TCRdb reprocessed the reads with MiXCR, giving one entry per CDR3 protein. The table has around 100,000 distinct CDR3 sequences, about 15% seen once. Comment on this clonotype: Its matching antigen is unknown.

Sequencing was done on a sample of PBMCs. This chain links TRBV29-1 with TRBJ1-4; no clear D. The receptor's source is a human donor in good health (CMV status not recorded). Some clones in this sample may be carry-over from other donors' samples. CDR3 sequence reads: CSVGLTEKLFF. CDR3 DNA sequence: TGCAGCGTTGGGCTAACCGAAAAACTGTTTTTT.